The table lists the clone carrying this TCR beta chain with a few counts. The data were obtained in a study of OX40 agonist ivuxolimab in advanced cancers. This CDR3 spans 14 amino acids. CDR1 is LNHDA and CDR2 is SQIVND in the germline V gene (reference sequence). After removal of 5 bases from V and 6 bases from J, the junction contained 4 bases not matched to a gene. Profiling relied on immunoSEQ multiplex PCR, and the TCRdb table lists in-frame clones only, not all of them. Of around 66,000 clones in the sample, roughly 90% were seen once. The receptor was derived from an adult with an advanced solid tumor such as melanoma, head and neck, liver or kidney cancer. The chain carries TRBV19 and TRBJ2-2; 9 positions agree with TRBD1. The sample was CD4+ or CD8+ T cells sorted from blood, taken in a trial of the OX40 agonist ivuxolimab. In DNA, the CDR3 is TGTGCCAGTAGTGGACAGGGGCAGGCCGGGGAGCTGTTTTTT. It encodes CASSGQGQAGELFF.